This paragraph covers one T cell receptor beta chain sequence. This sample is drawn from a study of Ad26.COV2.S vaccination and SARS-CoV-2 variants. The treatment was: about 20 received Ad26.COV2.S at low or high dose, single or two shots; about 5 received placebo; per-sample allocation not given. It was on day 63 after the first vaccine or placebo injection that samples were taken. Sequencing was performed with immunoSEQ multiplex PCR; in TCRdb, only in-frame clones are kept and a portion is missing. The table lists around 400,000 clones, 89% of them singletons. CDR1 and CDR2 (germline): SGHRS, YFSETQ. The V gene lost 1 base and the J gene lost 11 bases, with 14 bases spanning the gap. CDR3 length: 13 amino acids.

The V gene is TRBV5-1, the J gene TRBJ2-3; tentative D call: TRBD2 (6 bases). This receptor was taken from a person between 18 and 60 years old who received the Ad26.COV2.S COVID-19 vaccine or a placebo. Sequences were derived from peripheral blood, sampled in a trial of Ad26.COV2.S vaccine versus placebo. CDR3 loop: CASSLSWRDRQYF. Written as DNA, the CDR3 is TGCGCCAGCAGCTTGTCGTGGAGGGACCGGCAGTATTTT.